This T cell receptor (beta chain) was sequenced during a study of cytomegalovirus exposure and HLA in healthy donors. Study results and caveats: Analyses of presence and absence presupposed an approximately uniform sequencing depth across donors.

For this clone: Its target is not known.

The primer mix had 60 Vbeta and 13 Jbeta primers. Clones were sequenced by immunoSEQ multiplex PCR, and TCRdb holds only the in-frame ones, with some missing. The sample shows some 130,000 clones, about 70% of them seen only once. CDR1 is SGHTA and CDR2 is FQGNSA in the germline V gene. Trimming pared 5 bases from V and 0 bases from J, leaving 5 bases between. CDR3 length: 13 amino acids. The sequenced sample was PBMCs. This sequence was found in a man in his forties in good health and CMV-seronegative. This rearrangement joins TRBV7-2 to TRBJ2-1, with a weak D call TRBD2 (5 bases). CDR3 nucleotides: TGTGCCAGCAGCCGGGGCTCCTACAATGAGCAGTTCTTC. Its translation: CASSRGSYNEQFF.